This TCR beta chain comes out of a study of Tregs in tolerant kidney transplant recipients. Study findings and constraints: Tregs expanded with activated donor B cells seemed most donor-specific. Some patients' samples used different primers over time, so nucleotide sequences weren't comparable.

Of note for this clone: What it binds is not known.

The method was immunoSEQ multiplex PCR; TCRdb's version includes in-frame clones alone and lacks a portion of them. This table holds some 74,000 clones, 85% to 95% found once. CDR3 size: 16 residues. The ends were cut back, 5 bases at V and 0 bases at J, with 17 bases in the middle. CDR1 SGHVS and CDR2 FQNEAQ come from the germline V gene. This chain uses TRBV7-8 with TRBJ2-7; possible D gene TRBD1, 6 bases. This sample comprised Tregs from blood, obtained before the transplant. The TCR sequence derives from a human donor who received a combined kidney and bone marrow transplant. CDR3 sequence: CASSPTSGDFSYEQYF. Written as DNA, the CDR3 is TGTGCCAGCAGCCCTACCTCAGGGGATTTCTCCTACGAGCAGTACTTC.